The sequence of this TCR beta chain was determined in a study of T cells in Graves' hyperthyroidism and ophthalmopathy. The table lists this clonotype with many counts. From RNA transcripts, TCR beta CDR3 regions were amplified. A set of HTBI primers served as the primers for a first-round RT-PCR of the TCR CDR3. TCRdb analysed the multiplex PCR reads with MiXCR anew, one entry per CDR3 protein. The data show about 420,000 distinct CDR3 sequences, around a sixth seen once. The source of this sequence is a woman under 30 with Graves' hyperthyroidism. Sequences were obtained from blood.

The CDR3 DNA is TGCAGTGCTATTTTTAGGGCAAACACTGAAGCTTTCTTT. This gives the protein CSAIFRANTEAFF. The chain links TRBV20-1 to TRBJ1-1; the D is unclear. V lost 4 bases and J lost 2, with 11 bases in between. Per germline, CDR1 DFQATT and CDR2 SNEGSKA (reference sequence). The CDR3 spans 13 residues.